This T cell receptor (beta chain) emerged from a study of glioma-infiltrating T cells. In the study overall: About a million peripheral T cells were targeted at about 4.5- to 11-fold coverage.

V dropped 6 bases and J dropped 0; count of bases not matched to a gene: 6. This CDR3 has 15 residues. In germline, CDR1 is MNHNS, CDR2 SASEGT. TCR alpha and beta CDR3 regions were amplified from RNA using iRepertoire nested multiplex PCR. TCRdb processed the multiplex PCR reads anew with MiXCR; each CDR3 protein has one entry. The profile covers around 390,000 distinct CDR3 sequences, with roughly 41% appearing a single time and around 11% taken by the ten largest. Concerning this clonotype itself: Its antigen is still unknown.

Study findings and constraints: Non-neoplastic patients had below-expected tissue-blood divergence, while all gliomas exceeded expectation.

The chain recombines TRBV6-1 with TRBJ1-1; 8 bases line up with TRBD1. The clonotype originates from a human donor with low-grade glioma or glioblastoma, undergoing nonglioma brain surgery, or in good health (not recorded which). Specimen: glioma tissue, nonneoplastic brain tissue, or PBMCs (not recorded which). CDR3: CASSPGTGLNTEAFF. Written as DNA, the CDR3 is TGTGCCAGCAGCCCTGGGACAGGCCTGAACACTGAAGCTTTCTTT.